This TCR beta chain originates from a study of radiation and T cells in renal cell carcinoma. Study outcomes and limitations: In blood, top tumor clones expanded by 2 weeks, shrinking by 4.

On this clone: What it binds is not known. Other DNA sequences in this sample translate to the same CDR3.

Trimming took 0 bases from V and 2 from J, leaving 9 bases between them. CDR1 is SGHRS, CDR2 YFSETQ, per germline. The CDR3 consists of 14 residues. Time point of the sample: blood 4 weeks post-SBRT, at nephrectomy. As to treatment: 15 Gy SBRT to primary tumor, nephrectomy 4 weeks later. Nephrectomy followed 15 Gy stereotactic body radiation by 4 weeks. Libraries were prepared by immunoSEQ multiplex PCR; TCRdb keeps only in-frame clonotypes and omits some of them. The sample yields around 180,000 clones, 88% seen once. J is TRBJ2-7 and V is TRBV5-1; D unclear. The specimen was blood, collected from a patient whose treatment included radiotherapy and nephrectomy. The sequence came from a woman between 45 and 60 years old with renal cell carcinoma. CDR3: CASSLAQAPYEQYF. The CDR3 coding sequence is TGCGCCAGCAGCTTGGCGCAAGCCCCCTACGAGCAGTACTTC.